This T cell receptor beta chain was obtained from a study of T cell responses to AZD1222 COVID-19 vaccine. Study at large: Analysis merged second doses at about 4 or about 12 weeks.

Whole-study results and caveats: The donor cohort was predominantly white British with a female majority, and clonal diversity may have been underestimated. Targets within unmutated variant regions were reportedly found for nearly half of spike-specific TCRs. Every sample of the repertoires postdated the peak T cell response.

With regard to this clone: Its antigen is unknown.

Data came from immunoSEQ multiplex PCR; TCRdb stores just in-frame clones and leaves some out. Altogether about 130,000 clones are present, roughly 91% being singletons, with the ten largest covering about 9.1%. V lost 6 bases and J lost 0; bases outside the gene matches: 5. This CDR3 is 15 amino acids long. From germline, CDR1 is SGHKS and CDR2 YYEKEE (reference sequence). The J gene is TRBJ2-2, the V gene TRBV5-5; 7 nucleotides line up with TRBD1. The receptor was derived from an adult in good health. Specimen: peripheral blood, collected on day 0 of AZD1222 vaccination. CDR3 nucleotide sequence: TGTGCCAGCATCCCCGGGACAGCGAACACCGGGGAGCTGTTTTTT. Amino acids: CASIPGTANTGELFF.